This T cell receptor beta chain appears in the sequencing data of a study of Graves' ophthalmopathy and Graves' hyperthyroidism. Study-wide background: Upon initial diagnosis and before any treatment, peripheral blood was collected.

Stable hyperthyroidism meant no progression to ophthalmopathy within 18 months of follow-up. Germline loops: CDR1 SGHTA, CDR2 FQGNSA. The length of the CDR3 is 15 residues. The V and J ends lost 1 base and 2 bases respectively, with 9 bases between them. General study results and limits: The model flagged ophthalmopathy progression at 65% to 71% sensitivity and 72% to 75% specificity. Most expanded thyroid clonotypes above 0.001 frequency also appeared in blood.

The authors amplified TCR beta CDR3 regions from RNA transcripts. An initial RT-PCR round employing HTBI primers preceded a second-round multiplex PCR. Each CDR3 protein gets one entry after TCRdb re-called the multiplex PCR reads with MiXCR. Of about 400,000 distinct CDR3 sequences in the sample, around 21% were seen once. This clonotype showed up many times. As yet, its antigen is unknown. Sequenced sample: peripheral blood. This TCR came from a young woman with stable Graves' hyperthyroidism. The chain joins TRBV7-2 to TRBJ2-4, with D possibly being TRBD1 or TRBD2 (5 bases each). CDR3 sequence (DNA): TGTGCCAGCAGCTTAGATTGGGGGTCCAAAAACATTCAGTACTTC. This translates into CASSLDWGSKNIQYF. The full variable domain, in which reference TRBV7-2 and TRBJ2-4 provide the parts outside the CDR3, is GAGVSQSPSNKVTEKGKDVELRCDPISGHTALYWYRQSLGQGLEFLIYFQGNSAPDKSGLPSDRFSAERTGGSVSTLTIQRTQQEDSAVYLCASSLDWGSKNIQYFGAGTRLSVL.